The T cell receptor (beta chain) under discussion was sequenced for a study of T cells expressing NK-cell markers. The study, taken as a whole, reports: The study did not resolve the HCMV specificity of expanded NKG2C+ T cell clones.

This CDR3 has 14 amino acids. The germline V gene encodes CDR1 SGHTA and CDR2 FQGNSA. After re-calling the 5' RACE reads, TCRdb lists one entry per CDR3 protein, DNA absent. The table for this sample gives about 400,000 distinct CDR3 sequences. Note on this clonotype: Its target is not known.

The chain employs TRBV7-2 and TRBJ2-7; TCRdb calls TRBD1, which cannot be checked without DNA. Sequenced sample: blood T cells: a sorted CD56 or NKG2C T cell subset, CD4+ or CD8+ T cells, or bulk PBMC T cells (not recorded which). The TCR sequence derives from a woman aged 45-65 years in good health. CDR3 protein: CASSRDRARNEQYF. Variable domain in full (rest from reference TRBV7-2 and TRBJ2-7): GAGVSQSPSNKVTEKGKDVELRCDPISGHTALYWYRQSLGQGLEFLIYFQGNSAPDKSGLPSDRFSAERTGGSVSTLTIQRTQQEDSAVYLCASSRDRARNEQYFGPGTRLTVT.